Sequencing of this TCR beta chain was carried out in a study of blood T cell repertoires in COVID-19. Study-level information: Whether acute or convalescent, the COVID-19 samples came from the United States, Italy and Spain. T cells, B-cell-depleted T cells, or PBMCs provided the cDNA or gDNA that served as material.

Original processing methods: By means of reference gene primer amplification, nucleated cell counts were estimated. The data were produced by immunoSEQ multiplex PCR, yet TCRdb's version contains in-frame clones alone and is incomplete. V, J and clone size derive from that table, while D and trimming were established from the DNA sequence. Found here are 150,000 to 200,000 clones, roughly 90% of them singletons; the top ten hold roughly 0.8%. Cohort 3 donors were reported recovered after two negative PCRs, clearance, or symptom resolution. The CDR3 is 15 residues long. The V end was cut by 0 bases, the J end by 2 bases, with 11 bases between. Germline CDR1 and CDR2: LGHNA and YNFKEQ.

V is TRBV4-2 and J is TRBJ2-7; TRBD1 might be the D (6 bases). What was sequenced was PBMCs or T cells enriched from blood (not recorded which). The sequence was obtained from a young woman who had recovered from COVID-19. CDR3 DNA sequence: TGTGCCAGCAGCCAAGAAGGGGGTCCCACCTACGAGCAGTACTTC. Translation gives CASSQEGGPTYEQYF.